This TCR beta chain was recorded in a study of T cell responses to AZD1222 COVID-19 vaccine (dated by TCRdb to about 2021). Concerning the study at large: TCR sequencing covered 233 trial participants: approximately 200 given two doses of AZD1222 and approximately 26 given two doses of MenACWY control vaccine. Trial participants were enrolled by age into 18-55, 56-69 and 70-plus year subgroups, with around 140, 26 and 57 TCR-sequenced participants respectively. The investigation overall reported the following: Participants were mostly white British, with more females than males. The authors suggested clonal diversity may have been underestimated. In the small 56-69-year group, the increase in depth fell short of significance, most likely because of low power. A significant rise in spike-specific TCR breadth and depth was observed after two AZD1222 doses relative to day 0 and relative to MenACWY recipients. Vaccine-associated CD4 TCRs spanned the whole spike protein, with dominant responses in regions 160-218 and 743-854. Conclusions about previously exposed vaccinees are limited because only six or seven AZD1222 recipients were SARS-CoV-2 seropositive at baseline. No day 14 peak-response samples were available, so repertoires were characterized only after the peak T cell response. Epitopes outside the regions mutated in the B.1.351 and B.1.1.7 variants were reportedly recognized by nearly half of the unique spike-specific TCRs.

From the cysteine up to the phenylalanine, the CDR3 has a length of 14 residues. The sequence is cut down to CDR3 DNA, 42 bases in frame from base 1. The germline V gene (reference sequence) provides CDR1 LNHDA and CDR2 SQIVND. The CDR3 regions of human TCRbeta chains were analyzed by immunosequencing. Per the source publication's procedure: TCRs in the repertoires were compared against a reference library of SARS-CoV-2-specific TCRs that had been generated with the MIRA antigen-specificity platform. Breadth was defined as the fraction of unique TCRs that were SARS-CoV-2-associated. Depth was defined as the fraction of total T cells that were SARS-CoV-2-associated. Using the MIRA data, each spike-specific TCR was mapped to the spike region that the TCR reacts to and placed in a CD4 or CD8 class. Log10-transformed breadth and depth values were compared by one-way ANOVA with Sidak's multiple comparisons tests. Imported from immuneACCESS, the table was reduced by TCRdb to in-frame sequences with V and J called. These copies leave out some clones; in studies compared against another copy, an unresolved V gene accounts for under half, and the cause of the remainder is not known. The DNA gave D and trimming, while V, J and clone size come from that table. The sample table shows 100,000 to 120,000 clones, and approximately 88% are seen once. Around 6% of the sample goes to the ten largest clones.

The time point label here, explained by the study, means: about 28 days (+/-7) after the second vaccine dose. AZD1222 recipients given second doses at about 4 weeks or at about 12 weeks were pooled, since spike-specific TCR depth and breadth were not found to differ between the two schedules. Samples from vaccinated people were obtained from the UK trials COV001 and COV002, which included a single-blind randomized controlled phase 2/3 trial of AZD1222 (ChAdOx1 nCoV-19) in healthy adults. For TCRbeta chain sequencing, PBMC samples from trial participants were taken at day 0 and at day 28 after the second dose. Notes on this clone: There is no known antigen for this receptor. One end of the junction does not line up with germline, which may come from a read error.

The V and J genes are TRBV19 and TRBJ1-4; no D segment can be confidently identified. The clonotype was recovered from an adult who received the AZD1222 COVID-19 vaccine. The material sequenced was peripheral blood, taken 28 days after the second AZD1222 dose. The CDR3 in this case is CASRPGVGIEELFF. The DNA is as follows: TGTGCCAGTAGACCCGGGGTGGGGATTGAAGAACTGTTTTTT.